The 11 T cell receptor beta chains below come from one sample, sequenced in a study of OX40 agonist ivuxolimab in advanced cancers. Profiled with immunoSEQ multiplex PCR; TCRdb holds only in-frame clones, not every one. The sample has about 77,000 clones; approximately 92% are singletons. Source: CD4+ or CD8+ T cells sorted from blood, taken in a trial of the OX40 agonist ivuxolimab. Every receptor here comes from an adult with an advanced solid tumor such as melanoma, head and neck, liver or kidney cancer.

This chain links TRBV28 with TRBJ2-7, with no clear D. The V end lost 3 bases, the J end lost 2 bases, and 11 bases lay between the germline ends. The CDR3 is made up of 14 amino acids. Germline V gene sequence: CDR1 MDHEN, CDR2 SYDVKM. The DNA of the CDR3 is TGTGCCAGCAGTTTCTCCCGGAATACCTACGAGCAGTACTTC. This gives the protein CASSFSRNTYEQYF.

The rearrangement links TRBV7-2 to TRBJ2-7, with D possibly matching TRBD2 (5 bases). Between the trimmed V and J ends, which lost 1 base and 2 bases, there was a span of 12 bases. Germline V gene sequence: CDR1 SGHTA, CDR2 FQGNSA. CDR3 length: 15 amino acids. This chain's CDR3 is CASSLGAGPAYEQYF. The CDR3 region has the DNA TGTGCCAGCAGCTTAGGGGCGGGTCCGGCCTACGAGCAGTACTTC.

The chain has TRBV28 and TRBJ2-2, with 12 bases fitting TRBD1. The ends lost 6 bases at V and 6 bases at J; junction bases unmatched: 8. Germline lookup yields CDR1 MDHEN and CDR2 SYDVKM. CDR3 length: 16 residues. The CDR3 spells CASSQGQGARAGELFF. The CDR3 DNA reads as TGTGCCAGCAGCCAGGGACAGGGGGCGCGGGCCGGGGAGCTGTTTTTT.

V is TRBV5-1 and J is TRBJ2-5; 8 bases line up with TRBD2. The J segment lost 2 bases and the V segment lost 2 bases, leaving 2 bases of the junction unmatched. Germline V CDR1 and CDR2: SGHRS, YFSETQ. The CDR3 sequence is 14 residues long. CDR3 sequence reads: CASSFTSGQETQYF. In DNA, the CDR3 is TGCGCCAGCAGCTTCACTAGCGGACAAGAGACCCAGTACTTC.

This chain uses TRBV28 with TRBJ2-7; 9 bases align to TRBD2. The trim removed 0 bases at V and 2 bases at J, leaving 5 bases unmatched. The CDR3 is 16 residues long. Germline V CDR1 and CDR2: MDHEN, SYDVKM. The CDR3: CASSLWGLAGTYEQYF. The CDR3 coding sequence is TGTGCCAGCAGTTTATGGGGGCTAGCGGGAACCTACGAGCAGTACTTC.

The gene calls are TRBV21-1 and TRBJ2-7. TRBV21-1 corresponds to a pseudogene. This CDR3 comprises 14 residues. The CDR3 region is CASSKSARTYEQYF. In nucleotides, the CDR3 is TGTGCCAGCAGCAAATCCGCCCGAACCTACGAGCAGTACTTC.

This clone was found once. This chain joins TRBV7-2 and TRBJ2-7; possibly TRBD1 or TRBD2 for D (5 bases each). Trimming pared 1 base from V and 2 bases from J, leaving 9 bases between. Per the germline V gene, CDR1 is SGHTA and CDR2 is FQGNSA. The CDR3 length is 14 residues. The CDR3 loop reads CASSLVSGPYEQYF. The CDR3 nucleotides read TGTGCCAGCAGCTTAGTTTCGGGGCCCTACGAGCAGTACTTC.

The CDR3 DNA reads TGTGCCAGTAAAAAAAGGCGGGAGTCCTCCTACAATGAGCAGTTCTTC. Encoded protein: CASKKRRESSYNEQFF. This chain uses TRBV19 with TRBJ2-1; 7 nucleotides match TRBD2. Trimming cost V 7 bases and J 0 bases; bases outside gene matches: 9. The CDR3 has 16 amino acids. Germline CDR1 is LNHDA and CDR2 is SQIVND (reference sequence).

DNA of the CDR3: TGTGCCAGCCAGTGGGGGAGCACCGGGGAGCTGTTTTTT. Translated: CASQWGSTGELFF. The V gene is TRBV27, the J gene TRBJ2-2; D tentatively fits TRBD1 or TRBD2 (5 bases each). V lost 8 bases and J 4 bases, leaving 11 bases between the germline ends. This CDR3 has 13 amino acids. Germline loops: CDR1 MNHEY, CDR2 SMNVEV (reference sequence).

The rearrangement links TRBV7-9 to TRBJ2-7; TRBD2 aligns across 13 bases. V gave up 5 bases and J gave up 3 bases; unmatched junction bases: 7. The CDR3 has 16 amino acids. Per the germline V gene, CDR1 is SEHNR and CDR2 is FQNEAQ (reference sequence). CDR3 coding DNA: TGTGCCAGCAGCCCACGCGGACTAGCGGGAGTCTACGAGCAGTACTTC. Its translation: CASSPRGLAGVYEQYF.

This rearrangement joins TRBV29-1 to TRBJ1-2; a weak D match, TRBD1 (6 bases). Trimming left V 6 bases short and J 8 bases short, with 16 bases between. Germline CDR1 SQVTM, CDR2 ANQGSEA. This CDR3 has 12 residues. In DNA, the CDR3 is TGCAGCGTCAGGACAGAAGGATGGGGCTACACCTTC. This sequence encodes CSVRTEGWGYTF.